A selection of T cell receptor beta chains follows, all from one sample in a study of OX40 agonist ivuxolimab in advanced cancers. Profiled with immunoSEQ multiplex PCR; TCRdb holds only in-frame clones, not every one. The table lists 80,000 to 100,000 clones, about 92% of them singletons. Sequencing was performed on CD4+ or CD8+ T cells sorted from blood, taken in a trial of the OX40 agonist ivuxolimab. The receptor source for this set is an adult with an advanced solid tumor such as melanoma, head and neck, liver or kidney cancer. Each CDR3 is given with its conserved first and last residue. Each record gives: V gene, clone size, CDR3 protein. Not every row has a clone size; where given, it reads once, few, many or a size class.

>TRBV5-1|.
CASSLQASTDTQYF
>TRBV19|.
CASSIPFYNEQFF
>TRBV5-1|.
CASSGDGNQPQHF
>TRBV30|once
CAWSPGGNNEQYF
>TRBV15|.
CATSRGAGEQFF
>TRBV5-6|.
CASSSGVYAKNIQYF
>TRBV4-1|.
CASSQGDNSYNEQFF
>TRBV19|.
CASSIGQSSGNTIYF
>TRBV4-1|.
CASSQSTRGYQPQHF
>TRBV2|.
CASVDRGTLGSPLHF
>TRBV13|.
CASSSSPLRSPLHF
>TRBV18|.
CASSPSGAGVSNQPQHF
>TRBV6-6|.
CASSTAEGEHQPQHF
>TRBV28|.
CASSFMMGSSLTNEQFF
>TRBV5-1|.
CATGQGANTGELFF
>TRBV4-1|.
CASSQGAPRYGYTF
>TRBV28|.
CASTPRGKGAGNGYTF
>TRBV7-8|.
CASSLGFEGQETQYF
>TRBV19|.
CASTRTDRGINGYTF
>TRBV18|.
CASSPPGRGQGANIQYF
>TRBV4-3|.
CASSQDRRGSTDTQYF
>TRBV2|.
CASSRTGGYTF
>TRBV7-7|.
CASSLDSRFGTQYF
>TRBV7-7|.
CASSLERAGELFF